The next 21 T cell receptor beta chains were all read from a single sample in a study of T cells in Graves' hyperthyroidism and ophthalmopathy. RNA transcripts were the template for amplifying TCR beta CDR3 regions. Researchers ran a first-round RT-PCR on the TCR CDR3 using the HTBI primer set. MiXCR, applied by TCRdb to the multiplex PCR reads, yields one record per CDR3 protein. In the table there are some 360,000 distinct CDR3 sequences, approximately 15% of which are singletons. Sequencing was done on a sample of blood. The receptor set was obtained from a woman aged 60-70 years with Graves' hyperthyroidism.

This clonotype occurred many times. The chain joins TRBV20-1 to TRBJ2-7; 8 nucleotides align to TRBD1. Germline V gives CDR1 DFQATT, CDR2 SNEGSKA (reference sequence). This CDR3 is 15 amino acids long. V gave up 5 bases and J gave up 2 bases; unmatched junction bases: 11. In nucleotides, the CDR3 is TGCAGTGCTTCCCGCTTAGGGACAGGAGCCTACGAGCAGTACTTC. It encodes CSASRLGTGAYEQYF.

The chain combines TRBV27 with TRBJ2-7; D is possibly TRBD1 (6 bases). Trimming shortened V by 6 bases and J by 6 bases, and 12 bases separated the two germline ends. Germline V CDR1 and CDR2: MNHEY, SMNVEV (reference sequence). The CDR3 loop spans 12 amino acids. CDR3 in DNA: TGTGCCAGCAGGGCACAGGGAGCCGAGCAGTACTTC. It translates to CASRAQGAEQYF.

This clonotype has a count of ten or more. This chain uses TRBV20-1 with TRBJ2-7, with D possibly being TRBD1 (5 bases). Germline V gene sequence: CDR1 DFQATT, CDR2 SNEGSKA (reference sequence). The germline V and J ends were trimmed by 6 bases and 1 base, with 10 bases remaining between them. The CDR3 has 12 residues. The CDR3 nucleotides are TGCAGTGCGAGACAGCTATCCTACGAGCAGTACTTC. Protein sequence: CSARQLSYEQYF.

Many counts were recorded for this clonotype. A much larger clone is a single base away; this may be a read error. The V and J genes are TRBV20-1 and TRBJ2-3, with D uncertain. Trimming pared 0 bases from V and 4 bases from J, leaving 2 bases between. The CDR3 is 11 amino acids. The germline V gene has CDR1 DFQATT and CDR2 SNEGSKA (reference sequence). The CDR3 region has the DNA TGCAGTGCTAGAGAGTCAGATACGCAGTATTTT. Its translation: CSARESDTQYF.

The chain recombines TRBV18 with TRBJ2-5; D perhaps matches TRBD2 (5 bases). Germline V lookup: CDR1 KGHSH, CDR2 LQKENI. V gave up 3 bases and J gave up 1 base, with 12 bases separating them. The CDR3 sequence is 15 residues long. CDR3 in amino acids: CASSPYAGTQETQYF. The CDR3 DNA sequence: TGTGCCAGCTCACCCTACGCGGGTACCCAAGAGACCCAGTACTTC.

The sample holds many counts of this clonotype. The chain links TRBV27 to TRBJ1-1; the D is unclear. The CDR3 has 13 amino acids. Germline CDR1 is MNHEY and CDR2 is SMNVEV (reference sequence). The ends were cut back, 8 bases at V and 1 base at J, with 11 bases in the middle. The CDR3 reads CASAKDWNTEAFF. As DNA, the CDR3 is TGTGCCAGCGCCAAGGACTGGAACACTGAAGCTTTCTTT.

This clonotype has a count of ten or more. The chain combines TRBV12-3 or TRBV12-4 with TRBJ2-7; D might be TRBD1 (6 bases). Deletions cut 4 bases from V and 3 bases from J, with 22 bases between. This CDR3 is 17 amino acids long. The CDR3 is CASSSRRTDSTFYEQYF. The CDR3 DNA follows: TGTGCCAGCAGTTCCAGGCGGACAGACTCTACCTTCTACGAGCAGTACTTC.

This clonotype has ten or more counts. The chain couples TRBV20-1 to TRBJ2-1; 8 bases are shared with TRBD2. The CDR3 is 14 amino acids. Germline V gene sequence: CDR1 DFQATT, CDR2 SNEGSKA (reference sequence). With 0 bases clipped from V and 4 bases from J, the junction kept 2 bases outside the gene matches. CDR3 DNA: TGCAGTGCTAGAGAAAGCGGGAGATACAATGAGCAGTTCTTC. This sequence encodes CSARESGRYNEQFF.

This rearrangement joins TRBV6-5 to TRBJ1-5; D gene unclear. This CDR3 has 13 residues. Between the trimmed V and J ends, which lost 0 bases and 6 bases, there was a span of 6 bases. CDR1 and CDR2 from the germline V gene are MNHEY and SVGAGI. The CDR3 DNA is TGTGCCAGCAGTTACTCGAACAGTCAGCCCCAGCATTTT. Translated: CASSYSNSQPQHF.

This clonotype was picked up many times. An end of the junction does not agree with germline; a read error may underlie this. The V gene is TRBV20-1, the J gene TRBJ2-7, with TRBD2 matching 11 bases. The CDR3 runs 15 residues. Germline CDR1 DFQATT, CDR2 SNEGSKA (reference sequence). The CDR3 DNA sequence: TGCAGTGCCAGAGGTAGCGGGAGGGCCATCTACGAGCAGTACTTC. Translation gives CSARGSGRAIYEQYF.

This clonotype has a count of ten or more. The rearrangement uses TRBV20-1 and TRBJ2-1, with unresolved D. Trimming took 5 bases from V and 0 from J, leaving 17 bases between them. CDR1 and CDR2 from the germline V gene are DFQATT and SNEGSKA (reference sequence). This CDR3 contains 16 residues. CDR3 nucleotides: TGCAGTGCTCCTTTGGCGAGCGCGAGCTCCTACAATGAGCAGTTCTTC. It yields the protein CSAPLASASSYNEQFF.

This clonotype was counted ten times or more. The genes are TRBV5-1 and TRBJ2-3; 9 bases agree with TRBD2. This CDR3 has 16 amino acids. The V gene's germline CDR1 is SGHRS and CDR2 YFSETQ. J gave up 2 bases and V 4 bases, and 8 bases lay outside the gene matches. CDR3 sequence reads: CASSPAGGTFTDTQYF. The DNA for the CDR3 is TGCGCCAGCAGCCCCGCGGGAGGGACCTTCACAGATACGCAGTATTTT.

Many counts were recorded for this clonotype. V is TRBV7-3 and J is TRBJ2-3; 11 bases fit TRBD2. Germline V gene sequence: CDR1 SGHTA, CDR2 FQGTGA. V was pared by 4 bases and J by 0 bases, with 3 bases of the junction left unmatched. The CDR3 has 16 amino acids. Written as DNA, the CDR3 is TGTGCCAGCAGCTCTGGACTAGCGGGCAGCACAGATACGCAGTATTTT. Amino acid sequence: CASSSGLAGSTDTQYF.

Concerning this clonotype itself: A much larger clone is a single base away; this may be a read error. The CDR3 bases are TGTGCCAGCAGTGAGAACAATCACTATGGCTACACCTTC. It translates to CASSENNHYGYTF. The chain couples TRBV2 to TRBJ1-2; D gene unclear. Trimming cost V 3 bases and J 3 bases, with 8 bases left between them. Germline V lookup: CDR1 SNHLY, CDR2 FYNNEI. The CDR3 consists of 13 residues.

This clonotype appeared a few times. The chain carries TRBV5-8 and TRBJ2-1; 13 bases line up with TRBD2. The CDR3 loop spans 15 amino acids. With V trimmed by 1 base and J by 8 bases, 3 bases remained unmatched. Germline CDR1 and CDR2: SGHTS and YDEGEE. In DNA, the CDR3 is TGTGCCAGCAGCTTGCCCGGACTAGCGGGGGATGAGCAGTTCTTC. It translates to CASSLPGLAGDEQFF.

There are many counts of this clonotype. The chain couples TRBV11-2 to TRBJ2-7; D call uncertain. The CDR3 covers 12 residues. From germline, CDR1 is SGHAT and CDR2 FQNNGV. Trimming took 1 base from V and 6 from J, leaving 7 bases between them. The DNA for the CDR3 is TGTGCCAGCAGCTTAGTTTACCTCGAGCAGTACTTC. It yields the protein CASSLVYLEQYF.

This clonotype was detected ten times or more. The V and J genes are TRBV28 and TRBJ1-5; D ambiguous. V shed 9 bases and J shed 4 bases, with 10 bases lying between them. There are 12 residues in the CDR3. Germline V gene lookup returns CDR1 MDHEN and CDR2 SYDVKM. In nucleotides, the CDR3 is TGTGCCAGTACAAGCAGAAATCAGCCCCAGCATTTT. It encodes CASTSRNQPQHF.

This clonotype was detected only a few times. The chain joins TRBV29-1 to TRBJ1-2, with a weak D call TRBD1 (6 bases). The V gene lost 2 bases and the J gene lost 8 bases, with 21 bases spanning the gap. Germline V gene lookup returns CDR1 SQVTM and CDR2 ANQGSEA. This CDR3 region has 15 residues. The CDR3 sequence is CSVEPDRGALGGYTF. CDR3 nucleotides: TGCAGCGTTGAACCCGACCGGGGGGCGCTGGGGGGCTACACCTTC.

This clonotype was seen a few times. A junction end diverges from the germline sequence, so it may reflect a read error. The CDR3 coding sequence is TGTGCCAGCAGTGAAAGGGGGAGTCGGGGCGGCTATGGCCACACCTTC. It encodes CASSERGSRGGYGHTF. The chain is built from TRBV6-1 and TRBJ1-2; possible D gene TRBD1, 6 bases. This CDR3 comprises 16 residues. Germline V gene lookup returns CDR1 MNHNS and CDR2 SASEGT.

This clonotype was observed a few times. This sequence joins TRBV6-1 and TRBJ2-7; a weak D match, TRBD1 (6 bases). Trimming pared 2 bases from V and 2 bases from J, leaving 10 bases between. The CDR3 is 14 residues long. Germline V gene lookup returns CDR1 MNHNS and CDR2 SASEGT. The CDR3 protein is CASSEMGTTYEQYF. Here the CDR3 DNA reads TGTGCCAGCAGTGAAATGGGGACAACCTACGAGCAGTACTTC.

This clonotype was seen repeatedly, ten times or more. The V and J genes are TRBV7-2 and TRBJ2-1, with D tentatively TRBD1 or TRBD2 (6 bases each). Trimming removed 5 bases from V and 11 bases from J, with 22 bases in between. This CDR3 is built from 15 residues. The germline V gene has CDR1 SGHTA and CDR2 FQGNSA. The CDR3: CASSRGVAATIQQFF. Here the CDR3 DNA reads TGTGCCAGCAGCAGGGGGGTGGCTGCTACAATTCAGCAGTTCTTC.